The present TCR beta chain was sequenced within a study of T cell changes during pregnancy in multiple sclerosis. Germline assignment: CDR1 SGHVS and CDR2 FNYEAQ. The CDR3 spans 13 residues. V gave up 0 bases and J gave up 5 bases, with 7 bases separating them. Sequencing was performed with immunoSEQ multiplex PCR; in TCRdb, only in-frame clones are kept and a portion is missing. The sample yields around 40,000 clones, approximately 92% seen once. In its sample, this clone was seen once. This chain connects TRBV7-6 to TRBJ2-5; D is undetermined. The source material was CD4+ T cells from peripheral blood mononuclear cells, sampled in the second trimester of pregnancy. The source of this sequence is a female donor in good health, enrolled as a control in a pregnancy study. Here the CDR3 reads CASSLALSETQYF. CDR3 in DNA: TGTGCCAGCAGCTTAGCTCTAAGTGAGACCCAGTACTTC.